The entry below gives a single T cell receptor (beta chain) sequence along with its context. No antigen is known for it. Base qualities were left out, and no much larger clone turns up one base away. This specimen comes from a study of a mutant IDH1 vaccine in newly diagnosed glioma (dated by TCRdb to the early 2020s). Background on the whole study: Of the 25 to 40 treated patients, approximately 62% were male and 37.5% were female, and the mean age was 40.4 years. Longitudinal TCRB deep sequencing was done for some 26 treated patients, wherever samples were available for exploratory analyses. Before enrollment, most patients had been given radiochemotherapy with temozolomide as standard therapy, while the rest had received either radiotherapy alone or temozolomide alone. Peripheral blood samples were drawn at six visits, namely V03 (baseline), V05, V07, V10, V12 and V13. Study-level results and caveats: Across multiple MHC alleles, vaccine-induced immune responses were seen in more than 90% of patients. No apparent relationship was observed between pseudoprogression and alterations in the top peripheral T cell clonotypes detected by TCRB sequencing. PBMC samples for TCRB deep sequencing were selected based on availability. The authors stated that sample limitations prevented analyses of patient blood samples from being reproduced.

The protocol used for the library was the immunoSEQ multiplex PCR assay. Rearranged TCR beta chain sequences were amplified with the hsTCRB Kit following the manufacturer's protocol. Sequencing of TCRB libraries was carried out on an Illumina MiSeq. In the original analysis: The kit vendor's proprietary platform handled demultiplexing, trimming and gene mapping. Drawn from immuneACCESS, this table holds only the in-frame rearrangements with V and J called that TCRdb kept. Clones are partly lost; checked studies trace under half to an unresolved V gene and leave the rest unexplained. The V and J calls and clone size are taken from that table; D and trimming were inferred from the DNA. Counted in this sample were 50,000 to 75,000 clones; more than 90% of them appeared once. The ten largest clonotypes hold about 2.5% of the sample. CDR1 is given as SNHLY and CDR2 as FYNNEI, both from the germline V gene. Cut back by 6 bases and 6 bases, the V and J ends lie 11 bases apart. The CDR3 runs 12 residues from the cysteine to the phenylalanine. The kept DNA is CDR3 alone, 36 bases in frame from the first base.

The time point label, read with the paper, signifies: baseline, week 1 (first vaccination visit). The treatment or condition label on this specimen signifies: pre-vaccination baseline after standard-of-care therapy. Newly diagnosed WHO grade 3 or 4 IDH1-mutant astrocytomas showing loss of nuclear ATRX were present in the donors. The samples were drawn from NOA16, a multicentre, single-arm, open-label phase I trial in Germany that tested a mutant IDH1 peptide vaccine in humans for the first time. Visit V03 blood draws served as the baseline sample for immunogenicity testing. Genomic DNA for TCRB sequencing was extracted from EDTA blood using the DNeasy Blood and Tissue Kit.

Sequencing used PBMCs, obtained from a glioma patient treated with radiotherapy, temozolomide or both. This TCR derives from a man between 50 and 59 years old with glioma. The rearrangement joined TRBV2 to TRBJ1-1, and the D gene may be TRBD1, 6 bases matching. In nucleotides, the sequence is TGTGCCAGCAGACCGGACAGTCCTGAAGCTTTCTTT. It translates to CASRPDSPEAFF.